Sequencing of this TCR beta chain was carried out in a study of shared clonotypes between healthy human individuals. V lost 4 bases and J 4 bases, leaving 7 bases between the germline ends. The CDR3 contains 11 residues. The germline gives CDR1 GTSNPN, CDR2 SVGIG (reference sequence). On sorted subsets, replicate PCRs used roughly 220 ng DNA, or 25,000 to 35,000 T cell genomes. Profiling relied on immunoSEQ multiplex PCR, and the TCRdb table lists in-frame clones only, not all of them. This sample carries a few million clones, over 90% of them seen once, and the ten largest clones take around 0.4%. The chain employs TRBV30 and TRBJ2-5; a possible D gene is TRBD2 (5 bases). The sequence derives from a man in his late teens or twenties in good health. Some clones in this sample may be carry-over from other donors' samples. Sequenced sample: naive CD4+ T cells from PBMCs. Subset reported: CD45RA+ positively selected. The CDR3 region is CAWTEGETQYF. The CDR3 bases are TGTGCCTGGACAGAGGGAGAGACCCAGTACTTC. Drawing the rest from reference TRBV30 and TRBJ2-5, the complete variable domain is SQTIHQWPATLVQPVGSPLSLECTVEGTSNPNLYWYRQAAGRGLQLLFYSVGIGQISSEVPQNLSASRPQDRQFILSSKKLLLSDSGFYLCAWTEGETQYFGPGTRLLVL.